This T cell receptor (beta chain) comes out of a study of blood T cells in healthy people across ages. Next came a second PCR, run for roughly 7 to 12 cycles, which used a sample-barcoded 5' primer along with a J-beta primer mix. TCRdb independently ran MiXCR on the 5' RACE reads; one entry per CDR3 protein. The table includes around 940,000 distinct CDR3 sequences, about 53% detected once. The CDR3 is made up of 17 amino acids. Germline values: CDR1 SGHTA, CDR2 FQGNSA. Trimming left V 5 bases short and J 10 bases short, with 29 bases between. The TCR comes from a woman aged 60-75 years in good health. The V and J genes are TRBV7-2 and TRBJ2-5; possible D gene TRBD1, 6 bases. The sequenced sample was blood. The CDR3 protein is CASSLTPDVSSQGGQYF. CDR3 DNA sequence: TGTGCCAGCAGCCTAACCCCGGACGTTTCCTCACAGGGTGGCCAGTACTTC.